This TCR beta chain originates from a study of CD8+ T cells in alopecia areata. The CDR3 covers 15 residues. V lost 2 bases, J lost 4 bases, and 6 bases stayed unmatched. CDR1 and CDR2 from the germline V gene are MDHEN and SYDVKM. TCR sequencing used cDNA made by reverse transcription of extracted RNA. Generated by immunoSEQ multiplex PCR, the TCRdb table keeps only in-frame clones and is missing some. The data contain around 130,000 clones, roughly 58% of them singletons. The starting material was CD4+ T cells sorted from blood, obtained at week 0. The clonotype was recovered from a human donor with alopecia areata. The chain joins TRBV28 to TRBJ2-5; TRBD1 matches 8 bases. CDR3 sequence: CASSLRTGLGETQYF. The CDR3 coding sequence is TGTGCCAGCAGTTTAAGGACAGGGCTGGGAGAGACCCAGTACTTC.